The source of this T cell receptor (beta chain) is a study of T cell responses to AZD1222 COVID-19 vaccine. Germline CDR1 and CDR2: SNHLY and FYNNEI. The CDR3 is 12 amino acids. The V end lost 4 bases, the J end lost 2 bases, and 0 bases lay between the germline ends. Comments on this clone: Its specificity is not known.

Study results and limitations: Reportedly, nearly half the spike-specific TCRs target unmutated variant regions. A rise in Spike-specific TCR breadth and depth followed two AZD1222 doses. A mostly white British donor set with more females was recruited, and clonal diversity was possibly underestimated.

Method: immunoSEQ multiplex PCR; TCRdb's copy keeps in-frame clones and lacks some. The data contain about 98,000 clones, 86% of them singletons. The specimen comprised peripheral blood, sampled on day 0 of AZD1222 vaccination. The TCR originated in an adult in good health. This chain joins TRBV2 and TRBJ2-6; D is uncertain. The CDR3 DNA is TGTGCCAGCAGTGCTGGGGCCAACGTCCTGACTTTC. This codes for CASSAGANVLTF.